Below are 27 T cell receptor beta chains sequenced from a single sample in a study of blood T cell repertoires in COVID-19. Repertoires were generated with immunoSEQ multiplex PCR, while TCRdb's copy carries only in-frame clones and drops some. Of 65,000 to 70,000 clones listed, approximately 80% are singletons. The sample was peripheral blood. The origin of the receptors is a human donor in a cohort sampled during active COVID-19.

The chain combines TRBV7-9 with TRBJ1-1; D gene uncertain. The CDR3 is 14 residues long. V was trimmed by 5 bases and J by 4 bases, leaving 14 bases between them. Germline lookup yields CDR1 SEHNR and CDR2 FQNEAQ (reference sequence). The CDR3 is CASSPMGGSTEAFF. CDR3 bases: TGTGCCAGCAGCCCTATGGGAGGGAGCACTGAAGCTTTCTTT.

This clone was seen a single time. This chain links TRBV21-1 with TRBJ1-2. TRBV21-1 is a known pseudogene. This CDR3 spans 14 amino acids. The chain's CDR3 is CASSKEGVNYGYTF. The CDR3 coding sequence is TGTGCCAGCAGCAAAGAAGGAGTTAACTATGGCTACACCTTC.

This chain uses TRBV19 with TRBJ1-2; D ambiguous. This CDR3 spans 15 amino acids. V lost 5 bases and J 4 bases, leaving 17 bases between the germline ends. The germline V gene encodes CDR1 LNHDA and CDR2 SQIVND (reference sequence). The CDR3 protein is CASSPKGPGGYGYTF. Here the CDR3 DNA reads TGTGCCAGTAGTCCCAAAGGGCCCGGAGGCTATGGCTACACCTTC.

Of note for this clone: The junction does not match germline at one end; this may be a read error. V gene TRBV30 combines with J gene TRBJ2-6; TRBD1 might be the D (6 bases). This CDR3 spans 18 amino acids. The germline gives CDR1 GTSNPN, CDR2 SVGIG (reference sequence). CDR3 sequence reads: CAWSVQQGKSSRANVLTF. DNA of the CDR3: TGTGCCTGGAGTGTACAACAGGGAAAATCCTCTAGGGCCAACGTCCTGACTTTC.

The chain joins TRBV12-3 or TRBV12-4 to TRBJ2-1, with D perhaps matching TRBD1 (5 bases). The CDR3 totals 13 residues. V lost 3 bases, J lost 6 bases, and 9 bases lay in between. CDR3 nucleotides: TGTGCCAGCAGTTTGGGGCCAACCAATGAGCAGTTCTTC. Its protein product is CASSLGPTNEQFF.

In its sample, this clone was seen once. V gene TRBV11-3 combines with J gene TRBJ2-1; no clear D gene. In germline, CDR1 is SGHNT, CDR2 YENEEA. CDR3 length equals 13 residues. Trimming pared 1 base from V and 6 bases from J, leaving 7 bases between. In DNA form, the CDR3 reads TGTGCCAGCAGCTTAGTAGCCGGCAATGAGCAGTTCTTC. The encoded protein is CASSLVAGNEQFF.

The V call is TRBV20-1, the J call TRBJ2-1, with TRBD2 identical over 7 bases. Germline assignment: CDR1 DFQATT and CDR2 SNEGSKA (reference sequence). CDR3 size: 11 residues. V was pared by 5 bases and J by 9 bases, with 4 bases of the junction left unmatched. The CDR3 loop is CSAGRESEQFF. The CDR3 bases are TGCAGTGCTGGGCGGGAGAGTGAGCAGTTCTTC.

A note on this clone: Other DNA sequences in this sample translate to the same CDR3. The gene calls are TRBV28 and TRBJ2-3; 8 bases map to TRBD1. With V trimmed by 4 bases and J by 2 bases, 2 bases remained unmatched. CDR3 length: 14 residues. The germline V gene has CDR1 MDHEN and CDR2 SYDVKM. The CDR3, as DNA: TGTGCCAGCAGTTCGGGACAGGCCACAGATACGCAGTATTTT. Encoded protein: CASSSGQATDTQYF.

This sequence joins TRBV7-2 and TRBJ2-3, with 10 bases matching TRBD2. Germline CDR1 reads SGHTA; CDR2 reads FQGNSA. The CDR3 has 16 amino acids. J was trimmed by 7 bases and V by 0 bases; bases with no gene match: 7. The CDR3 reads CASSLASSGGEYTQYF. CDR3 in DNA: TGTGCCAGCAGCTTAGCATCGAGCGGGGGGGAATATACGCAGTATTTT.

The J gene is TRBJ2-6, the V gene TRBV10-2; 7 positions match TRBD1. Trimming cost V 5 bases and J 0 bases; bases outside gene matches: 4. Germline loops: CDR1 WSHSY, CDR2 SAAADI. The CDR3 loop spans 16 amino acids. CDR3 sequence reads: CASSRDRPSGANVLTF. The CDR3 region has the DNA TGCGCCAGCAGTCGGGACAGACCCTCTGGGGCCAACGTCCTGACTTTC.

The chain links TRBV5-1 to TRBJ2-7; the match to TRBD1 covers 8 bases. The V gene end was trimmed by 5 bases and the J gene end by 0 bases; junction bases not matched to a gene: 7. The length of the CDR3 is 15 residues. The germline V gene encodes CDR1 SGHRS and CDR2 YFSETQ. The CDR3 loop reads CASSTGQVASYEQYF. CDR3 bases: TGCGCCAGCAGTACGGGACAGGTGGCCTCCTACGAGCAGTACTTC.

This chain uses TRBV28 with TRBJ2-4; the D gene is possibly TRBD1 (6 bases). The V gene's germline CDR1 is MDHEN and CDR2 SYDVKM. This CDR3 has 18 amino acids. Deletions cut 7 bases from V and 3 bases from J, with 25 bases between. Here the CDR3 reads CASTTARGFRDIKNIQYF. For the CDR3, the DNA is TGTGCCAGCACCACGGCCCGGGGATTCCGGGACATCAAAAACATTCAGTACTTC.

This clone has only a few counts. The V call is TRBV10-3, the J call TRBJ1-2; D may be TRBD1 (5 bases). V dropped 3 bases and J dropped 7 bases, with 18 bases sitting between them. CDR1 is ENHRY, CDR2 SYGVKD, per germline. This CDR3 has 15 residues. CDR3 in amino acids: CAISDLGGSFPGYTF. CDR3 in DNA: TGTGCCATCAGTGACCTGGGGGGGAGTTTCCCTGGCTACACCTTC.

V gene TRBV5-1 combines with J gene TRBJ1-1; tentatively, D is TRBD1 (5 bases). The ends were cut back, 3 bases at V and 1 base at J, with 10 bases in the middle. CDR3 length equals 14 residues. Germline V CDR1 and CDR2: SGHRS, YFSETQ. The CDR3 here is CASSWQGQNTEAFF. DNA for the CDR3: TGCGCCAGCAGCTGGCAGGGCCAGAACACTGAAGCTTTCTTT.

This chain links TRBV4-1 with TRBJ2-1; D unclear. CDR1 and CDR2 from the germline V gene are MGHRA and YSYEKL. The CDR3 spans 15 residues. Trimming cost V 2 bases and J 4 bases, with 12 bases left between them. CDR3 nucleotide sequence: TGCGCCAGCAGCCAAAAATTGGCCGATTACAATGAGCAGTTCTTC. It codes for CASSQKLADYNEQFF.

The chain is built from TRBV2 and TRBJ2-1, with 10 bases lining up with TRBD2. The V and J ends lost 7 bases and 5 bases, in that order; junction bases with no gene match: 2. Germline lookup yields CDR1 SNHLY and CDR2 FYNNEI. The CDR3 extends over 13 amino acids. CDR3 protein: CASKSGRDNEQFF. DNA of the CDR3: TGTGCCAGCAAAAGCGGGAGGGACAATGAGCAGTTCTTC.

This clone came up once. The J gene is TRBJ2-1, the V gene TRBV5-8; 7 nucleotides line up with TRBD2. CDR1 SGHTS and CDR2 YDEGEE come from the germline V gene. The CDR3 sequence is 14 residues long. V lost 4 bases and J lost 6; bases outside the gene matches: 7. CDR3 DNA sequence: TGTGCCAGCAGCCGGACTAGAGAGCGCAATGAGCAGTTCTTC. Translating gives CASSRTRERNEQFF.

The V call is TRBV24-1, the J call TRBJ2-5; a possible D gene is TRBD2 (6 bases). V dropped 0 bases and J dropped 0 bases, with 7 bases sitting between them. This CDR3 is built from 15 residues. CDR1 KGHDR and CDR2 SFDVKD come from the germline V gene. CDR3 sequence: CATSDLPGDQETQYF. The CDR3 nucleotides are TGTGCCACCAGTGATTTGCCGGGGGACCAAGAGACCCAGTACTTC.

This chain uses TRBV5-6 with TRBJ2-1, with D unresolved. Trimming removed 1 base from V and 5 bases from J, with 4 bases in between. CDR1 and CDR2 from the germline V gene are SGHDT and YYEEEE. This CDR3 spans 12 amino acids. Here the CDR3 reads CASSLTDNEQFF. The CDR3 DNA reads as TGTGCCAGCAGCTTGACAGACAATGAGCAGTTCTTC.

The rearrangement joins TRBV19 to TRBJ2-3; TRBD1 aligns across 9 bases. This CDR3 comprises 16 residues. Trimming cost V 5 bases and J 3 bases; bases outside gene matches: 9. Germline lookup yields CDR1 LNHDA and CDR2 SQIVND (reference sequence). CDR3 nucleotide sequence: TGTGCCAGTAGTCTTCTCACAGGGGGCTGGACAGATACGCAGTATTTT. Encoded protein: CASSLLTGGWTDTQYF.

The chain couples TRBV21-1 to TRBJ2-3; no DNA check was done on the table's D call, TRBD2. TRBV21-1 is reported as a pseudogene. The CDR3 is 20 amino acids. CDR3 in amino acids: CASSPWRASGGATSTDTQYF. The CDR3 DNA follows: TGTGCCAGCAGCCCTTGGCGGGCCAGCGGGGGGGCGACTAGCACAGATACGCAGTATTTT.

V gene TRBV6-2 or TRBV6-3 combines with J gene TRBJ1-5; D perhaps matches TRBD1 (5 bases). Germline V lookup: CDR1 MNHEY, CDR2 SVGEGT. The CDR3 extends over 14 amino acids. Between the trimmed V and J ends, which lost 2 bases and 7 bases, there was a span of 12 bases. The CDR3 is CASSYGDYVQPQHF. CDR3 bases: TGTGCCAGCAGTTACGGGGACTACGTACAGCCCCAGCATTTT.

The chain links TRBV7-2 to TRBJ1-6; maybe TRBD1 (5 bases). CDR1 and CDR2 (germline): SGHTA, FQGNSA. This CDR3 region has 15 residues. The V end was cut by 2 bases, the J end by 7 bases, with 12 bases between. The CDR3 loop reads CASSLNGDRNSPLHF. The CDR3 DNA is TGTGCCAGCAGCTTAAACGGAGACAGAAATTCACCCCTCCACTTT.

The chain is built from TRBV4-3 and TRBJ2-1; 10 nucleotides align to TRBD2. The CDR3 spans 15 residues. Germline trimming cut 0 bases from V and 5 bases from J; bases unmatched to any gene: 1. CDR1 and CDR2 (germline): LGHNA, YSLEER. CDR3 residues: CASSQEGTSDNEQFF. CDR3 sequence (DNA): TGCGCCAGCAGCCAAGAAGGGACTAGCGACAATGAGCAGTTCTTC.

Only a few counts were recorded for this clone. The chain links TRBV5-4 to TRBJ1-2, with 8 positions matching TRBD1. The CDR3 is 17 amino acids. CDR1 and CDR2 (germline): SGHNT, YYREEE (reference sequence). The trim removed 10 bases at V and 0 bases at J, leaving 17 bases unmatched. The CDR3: CAARKLNRGKANYGYTF. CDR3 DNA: TGTGCCGCCAGAAAACTCAACAGGGGGAAAGCTAACTATGGCTACACCTTC.

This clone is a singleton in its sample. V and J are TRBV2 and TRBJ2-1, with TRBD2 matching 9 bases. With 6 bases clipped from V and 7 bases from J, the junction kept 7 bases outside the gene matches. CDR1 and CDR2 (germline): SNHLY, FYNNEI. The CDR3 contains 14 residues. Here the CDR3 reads CASRAGLAGNEQFF. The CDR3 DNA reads TGTGCCAGCAGAGCGGGACTAGCTGGGAATGAGCAGTTCTTC.

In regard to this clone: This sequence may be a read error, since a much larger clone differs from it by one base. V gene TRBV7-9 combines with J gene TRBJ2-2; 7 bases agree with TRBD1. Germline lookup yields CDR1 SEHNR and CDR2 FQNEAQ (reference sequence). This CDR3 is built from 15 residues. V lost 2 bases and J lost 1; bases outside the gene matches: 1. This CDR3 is CASSLRTGNTGELFF. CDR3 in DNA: TGTGCCAGCAGCTTAAGGACAGGGAACACCGGGGAGCTGTTTTTT.